The next 27 T cell receptor beta chains were all read from a single sample in a study of OX40 agonist ivuxolimab in advanced cancers. The assay was immunoSEQ multiplex PCR, and TCRdb's table has in-frame clones only and misses some. The sample shows around 6,100 clones, approximately 81% of them seen only once. This material consisted of CD4+ or CD8+ T cells sorted from blood, taken in a trial of the OX40 agonist ivuxolimab. The receptors shown here come from an adult with an advanced solid tumor such as melanoma, head and neck, liver or kidney cancer.

The chain combines TRBV6-1 with TRBJ2-7; 11 bases are a match to TRBD1. J gave up 2 bases and V 8 bases, and 8 bases lay outside the gene matches. The CDR3 has 15 amino acids. The V gene's germline CDR1 is MNHNS and CDR2 SASEGT. The CDR3 is CASWGGDRGTYEQYF. The CDR3 DNA follows: TGTGCCAGCTGGGGAGGGGACAGGGGGACCTACGAGCAGTACTTC.

The chain uses TRBV5-4 and TRBJ2-7, with D possibly being TRBD1 (5 bases). The CDR3 runs to 14 residues. The V and J ends lost 3 bases and 1 base respectively, with 11 bases between them. Looked up from germline, CDR1 is SGHNT and CDR2 is YYREEE (reference sequence). The CDR3 protein is CASSSGYGSYEQYF. The CDR3 bases are TGTGCCAGCAGCTCAGGGTACGGATCCTACGAGCAGTACTTC.

The chain combines TRBV19 with TRBJ1-1; tentative D call: TRBD1 (5 bases). The CDR3 has 13 residues. Trimming took 3 bases from V and 1 from J, leaving 6 bases between them. The germline V gene has CDR1 LNHDA and CDR2 SQIVND (reference sequence). The CDR3 is CASSMGGNTEAFF. CDR3 sequence (DNA): TGTGCCAGTAGTATGGGGGGGAACACTGAAGCTTTCTTT.

The V call is TRBV4-1, the J call TRBJ2-7; D possibly uses TRBD1 or TRBD2 (6 bases each). V lost 1 base and J 1 base, leaving 11 bases between the germline ends. CDR3 length equals 15 residues. Germline lookup yields CDR1 MGHRA and CDR2 YSYEKL. As DNA, the CDR3 is TGCGCCAGCAGCCAAGTGTGGGGGGCGTCCTACGAGCAGTACTTC. It codes for CASSQVWGASYEQYF.

The rearrangement joins TRBV7-9 to TRBJ1-5, with TRBD1 identical over 9 bases. Germline CDR1 SEHNR, CDR2 FQNEAQ (reference sequence). The V and J ends lost 4 bases and 0 bases, in that order; junction bases with no gene match: 1. The CDR3 extends over 15 amino acids. The CDR3 is CASSWTGDSNQPQHF. In DNA, the CDR3 is TGTGCCAGCAGCTGGACAGGGGATAGCAATCAGCCCCAGCATTTT.

The CDR3 nucleotides read TGTGCCAGCAGCCCTCCCGTGACAGGCCGAGAGACCCAGTACTTC. This gives the protein CASSPPVTGRETQYF. This chain joins TRBV28 and TRBJ2-5; D may be TRBD1 (6 bases). From germline, CDR1 is MDHEN and CDR2 SYDVKM. The CDR3 runs 15 residues. The V gene lost 6 bases and the J gene lost 4 bases, with 18 bases spanning the gap.

In its sample, this clone was seen a few times. The chain combines TRBV29-1 with TRBJ2-1; D is ambiguous. CDR3 size: 13 residues. The germline gives CDR1 SQVTM, CDR2 ANQGSEA. V lost 3 bases and J lost 5, with 11 bases in between. The CDR3 is CSVEDGTHNEQFF. For the CDR3, the DNA is TGCAGCGTTGAGGATGGAACACACAATGAGCAGTTCTTC.

The J gene is TRBJ2-3, the V gene TRBV11-3; TRBD1 matches at 7 bases. CDR1 SGHNT and CDR2 YENEEA come from the germline V gene. CDR3 length: 16 amino acids. V shed 5 bases and J 2 bases; nucleotides not matched to a gene: 10. CDR3 region: CASSQGVDSHTDTQYF. The CDR3 DNA is TGTGCCAGCAGCCAGGGGGTGGACAGCCACACAGATACGCAGTATTTT.

This clone was counted once. CDR3 bases: TGTGCCAGTAGTATCCGCGGTGGCCCCCGGCCCCAGCATTTT. This codes for CASSIRGGPRPQHF. The V call is TRBV19, the J call TRBJ1-5; no definite D call. The germline V gene encodes CDR1 LNHDA and CDR2 SQIVND (reference sequence). The CDR3 consists of 14 residues. Trimming stripped 3 bases from V and 9 bases from J, with 15 bases between.

A note on this clone: Other DNA sequences in the sample encode the same CDR3. The V call is TRBV9, the J call TRBJ2-7; no definite D call. Trimming took 4 bases from V and 5 from J, leaving 7 bases between them. CDR1 SGDLS and CDR2 YYNGEE come from the germline V gene. The length of the CDR3 is 11 residues. In DNA, the CDR3 is TGTGCCAGCAGCTCCCAAAACGAGCAGTACTTC. This translates into CASSSQNEQYF.

The V gene is TRBV28, the J gene TRBJ1-2, with no clear D. V was cut by 3 bases and J by 7 bases, with 12 bases left in between. The germline CDR1 and CDR2 sequences are MDHEN and SYDVKM. The length of the CDR3 is 13 residues. The CDR3 is CASSFSPPSGYTF. CDR3 sequence (DNA): TGTGCCAGCAGTTTTTCTCCCCCGAGTGGCTACACCTTC.

The chain uses TRBV13 and TRBJ1-2; weak D call: TRBD1 (6 bases). Germline values: CDR1 PRHDT, CDR2 FYEKMQ (reference sequence). The V gene lost 2 bases and the J gene lost 3 bases, with 10 bases spanning the gap. The CDR3 has 14 amino acids. The CDR3 here is CASSLTGSDYGYTF. The DNA for the CDR3 is TGTGCCAGCAGCTTAACAGGGTCGGACTATGGCTACACCTTC. The variable domain in full, with the rest retrieved from reference TRBV13 and TRBJ1-2, is AAGVIQSPRHLIKEKRETATLKCYPIPRHDTVYWYQQGPGQDPQFLISFYEKMQSDKGSIPDRFSAQQFSDYHSELNMSSLELGDSALYFCASSLTGSDYGYTFGSGTRLTVV.

This chain connects TRBV27 to TRBJ2-7; 8 nucleotides match TRBD2. V trimming: 6 bases; J trimming: 3 bases; junction bases outside the gene matches: 10. Germline loops: CDR1 MNHEY, CDR2 SMNVEV (reference sequence). There are 15 residues in the CDR3. CDR3 in DNA: TGTGCCAGCAGCCCGGGGGGGGCGGGACACTACGAGCAGTACTTC. Amino acid sequence: CASSPGGAGHYEQYF.

The genes are TRBV29-1 and TRBJ1-4; D may be TRBD1 (5 bases). Germline V lookup: CDR1 SQVTM, CDR2 ANQGSEA. The CDR3 totals 14 residues. The CDR3 is CSVGGTHTNEKLFF. CDR3 DNA sequence: TGCAGTGTGGGGGGAACCCACACTAATGAAAAACTGTTTTTT.

This chain links TRBV5-4 with TRBJ1-1, with D possibly TRBD1 on 5 matching bases. The CDR3 covers 15 residues. Trimming removed 7 bases from V and 3 bases from J, with 19 bases in between. Germline-derived CDR1 and CDR2 are SGHNT and YYREEE (reference sequence). The CDR3 sequence: CASGPRGPPDTEAFF. The CDR3 coding sequence is TGTGCCAGCGGTCCCCGGGGACCCCCGGACACTGAAGCTTTCTTT.

The chain uses TRBV19 and TRBJ2-7; a weak D match, TRBD1 (6 bases). Germline loops: CDR1 LNHDA, CDR2 SQIVND (reference sequence). The CDR3 covers 15 residues. Trimming stripped 3 bases from V and 3 bases from J, with 15 bases between. CDR3 sequence (DNA): TGTGCCAGTAGTATGTCGTCAGGGGTGGGCTACGAGCAGTACTTC. This gives the protein CASSMSSGVGYEQYF.

This clone was counted a single time. This sequence joins TRBV19 and TRBJ2-1, with 12 bases matching TRBD2. V was clipped by 2 bases and J by 9 bases; unmatched bases: 5. The CDR3 has 15 residues. Germline CDR1 LNHDA, CDR2 SQIVND (reference sequence). The chain's CDR3 is CASSIPTSGGTEQFF. The DNA for the CDR3 is TGTGCCAGTAGTATACCGACTAGCGGGGGAACTGAGCAGTTCTTC.

The J gene is TRBJ2-2, the V gene TRBV9; 7 nucleotides align to TRBD2. CDR3 length: 15 amino acids. Germline V gene data show CDR1 as SGDLS and CDR2 as YYNGEE. V was clipped by 1 base and J by 5 bases; unmatched bases: 5. The CDR3 nucleotides read TGTGCCAGCAGCGTACCGAGGGAGGGGACCGGGGAGCTGTTTTTT. The encoded protein is CASSVPREGTGELFF.

The table lists this clone with a count of one. This sequence joins TRBV19 and TRBJ1-5; tentative D call: TRBD1 (6 bases). Trimming shortened V by 7 bases and J by 2 bases, and 18 bases separated the two germline ends. CDR1 and CDR2 from the germline V gene are LNHDA and SQIVND (reference sequence). The CDR3 runs 16 residues. The CDR3 reads CASTPGRSGGNQPQHF. CDR3 nucleotide sequence: TGTGCCAGTACCCCGGGGAGGTCAGGGGGCAATCAGCCCCAGCATTTT.

J is TRBJ1-4 and V is TRBV9; D might be TRBD1 (5 bases). The germline V gene has CDR1 SGDLS and CDR2 YYNGEE. Trimming left V 0 bases short and J 0 bases short, with 6 bases between. The CDR3 has 15 residues. The CDR3 coding sequence is TGTGCCAGCAGCGTAGGGGGGGCAACTAATGAAAAACTGTTTTTT. Translation gives CASSVGGATNEKLFF.

The V gene is TRBV27, the J gene TRBJ1-5; D is unclear. V shed 0 bases and J shed 6 bases, with 6 bases lying between them. This CDR3 is built from 13 residues. Per germline, CDR1 MNHEY and CDR2 SMNVEV (reference sequence). The CDR3 region is CASSLSGRQPQHF. The CDR3, as DNA: TGTGCCAGCAGTTTATCGGGCCGTCAGCCCCAGCATTTT.

The chain uses TRBV6-5 and TRBJ2-7, with a weak D call TRBD2 (7 bases). The CDR3 runs to 14 residues. V lost 8 bases and J lost 6, with 20 bases in between. Germline-derived CDR1 and CDR2 are MNHEY and SVGAGI. CDR3 nucleotide sequence: TGTGCCAGCGGGCCTGGGGGGGGCCCCCTCGAGCAGTACTTC. It encodes CASGPGGGPLEQYF.

This rearrangement joins TRBV5-6 to TRBJ1-5; D is ambiguous. CDR3 length: 15 residues. Germline loops: CDR1 SGHDT, CDR2 YYEEEE. Trimming stripped 0 bases from V and 1 base from J, with 8 bases between. Written as DNA, the CDR3 is TGTGCCAGCAGCTTGGAGGGTGTGAGCAATCAGCCCCAGCATTTT. It is translated as CASSLEGVSNQPQHF.

This chain uses TRBV28 with TRBJ1-2; the D gene is possibly TRBD1 (5 bases). The germline V and J ends were trimmed by 3 bases and 0 bases, with 11 bases remaining between them. The CDR3 spans 15 residues. Germline loops: CDR1 MDHEN, CDR2 SYDVKM. CDR3 nucleotide sequence: TGTGCCAGCAGTTTGGGCCAGACAGCTAACTATGGCTACACCTTC. Protein product: CASSLGQTANYGYTF.

J is TRBJ2-2 and V is TRBV27, with D tentatively TRBD2 (6 bases). Germline CDR1 MNHEY, CDR2 SMNVEV (reference sequence). The V end lost 5 bases, the J end lost 5 bases, and 18 bases lay between the germline ends. The CDR3 has 16 amino acids. The CDR3 here is CASSVRGLWGTGELFF. Here the CDR3 DNA reads TGTGCCAGCAGTGTCCGGGGACTTTGGGGGACCGGGGAGCTGTTTTTT.

This clone was counted only a few times. The chain is built from TRBV4-1 and TRBJ2-3; perhaps TRBD2 as D (5 bases). CDR1 is MGHRA, CDR2 YSYEKL, per germline. Trimming took 0 bases from V and 6 from J, leaving 10 bases between them. This CDR3 region has 14 residues. CDR3: CASSQERTSDTQYF. The DNA of the CDR3 is TGCGCCAGCAGCCAAGAGCGGACTTCGGATACGCAGTATTTT.

The gene calls are TRBV10-1 and TRBJ2-3; 8 bases are shared with TRBD2. Looked up from germline, CDR1 is WNHNN and CDR2 is SYGVQD (reference sequence). The junction had 3 bases not matched to a gene; V was cut back by 2 bases and J by 5 bases. The CDR3 consists of 14 residues. The CDR3: CASSEVLAGDTQYF. As DNA, the CDR3 is TGCGCCAGCAGTGAGGTCCTAGCGGGAGATACGCAGTATTTT.